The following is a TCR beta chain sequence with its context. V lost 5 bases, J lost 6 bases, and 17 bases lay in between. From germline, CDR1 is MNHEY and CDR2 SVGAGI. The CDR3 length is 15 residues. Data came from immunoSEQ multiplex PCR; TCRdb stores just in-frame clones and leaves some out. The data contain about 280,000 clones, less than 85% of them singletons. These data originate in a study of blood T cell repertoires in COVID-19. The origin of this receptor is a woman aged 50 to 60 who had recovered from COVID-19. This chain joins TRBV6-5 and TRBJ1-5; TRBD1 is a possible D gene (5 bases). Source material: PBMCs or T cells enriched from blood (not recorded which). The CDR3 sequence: CASSPTRGVGQPQHF. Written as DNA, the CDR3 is TGTGCCAGCAGTCCAACCCGGGGGGTTGGTCAGCCCCAGCATTTT.